The 13 T cell receptor beta chains below were found in one sample sequenced in a study of identical twins. MiXCR was run by TCRdb on the 5' RACE reads, yielding one entry per CDR3 protein. The sample has approximately 700,000 distinct CDR3 sequences, 15% to 20% seen once; the top ten hold around 13%. The same sample was also studied in work on T cells expressing NK-cell markers.

The sequenced sample consisted of PBMCs. Source of these receptors: a young woman in good health.

This clonotype was counted between two and nine times. The rearrangement uses TRBV6-2 or TRBV6-3 and TRBJ2-2; TRBD2 might be the D (5 bases). Germline assignment: CDR1 MNHEY and CDR2 SVGEGT. Trimming shortened V by 2 bases and J by 7 bases, and 11 bases separated the two germline ends. There are 14 residues in the CDR3. The CDR3 region has the DNA TGTGCCAGCAGTTACAGGAGGTTGTTCGGGGAGCTGTTTTTT. Translating gives CASSYRRLFGELFF.

About this clonotype itself: A read error may produce the germline difference seen at one junction end. The chain is built from TRBV20-1 and TRBJ2-1; 7 bases agree with TRBD2. This CDR3 spans 17 amino acids. Germline CDR1 and CDR2: DFQATT and SNEGSKA (reference sequence). This chain's CDR3 is CCAMSAGETFPGNEQFF. The CDR3 region has the DNA TGCTGTGCTATGTCGGCGGGAGAAACCTTCCCGGGGAATGAGCAGTTCTTC.

This chain joins TRBV3-1 and TRBJ1-2, with a weak D call TRBD1 (5 bases). Per the germline V gene, CDR1 is LGHDT and CDR2 is YNNKEL (reference sequence). V was shortened by 4 bases and J by 2 bases, with 11 bases between the two germline ends. CDR3 length: 14 amino acids. CDR3 sequence (DNA): TGTGCCAGCAGCCTGGGGCGGAGGAACTATGGCTACACCTTC. Translating gives CASSLGRRNYGYTF.

The chain is built from TRBV12-3 or TRBV12-4 and TRBJ2-5; D uncertain. Trimming shortened V by 5 bases and J by 4 bases, and 5 bases separated the two germline ends. The CDR3 consists of 11 residues. The CDR3 DNA reads TGTGCCAGCAGTGCAACAGAGACCCAGTACTTC. It yields the protein CASSATETQYF.

This clonotype was counted between two and nine times. The J gene is TRBJ2-7, the V gene TRBV7-9; D is ambiguous. Deletions cut 2 bases from V and 0 bases from J, with 11 bases between. The CDR3 spans 15 residues. Germline V gene lookup returns CDR1 SEHNR and CDR2 FQNEAQ (reference sequence). CDR3: CASSLMSRPSYEQYF. DNA of the CDR3: TGTGCCAGCAGCTTAATGAGCAGGCCCTCCTACGAGCAGTACTTC.

V gene TRBV20-1 combines with J gene TRBJ1-1, with D possibly being TRBD1 (5 bases). The germline V gene encodes CDR1 DFQATT and CDR2 SNEGSKA (reference sequence). The CDR3 extends over 13 amino acids. CDR3 DNA: TGCAGCGCCGGGGGAATGCTGAACACTGAAGCTTTCTTT. Translated, it gives CSAGGMLNTEAFF.

Only a few counts were recorded for this clonotype. The gene calls are TRBV12-3 or TRBV12-4 and TRBJ2-3; tentatively, D is TRBD2 (6 bases). Trimming pared 5 bases from V and 5 bases from J, leaving 8 bases between. The CDR3 is 12 residues long. The CDR3 sequence is CASSAGGDTQYF. The CDR3 nucleotides read TGTGCCAGCAGTGCCGGGGGAGATACGCAGTATTTT.

This chain uses TRBV19 with TRBJ2-7, with D hard to call. Germline assignment: CDR1 LNHDA and CDR2 SQIVND (reference sequence). V was clipped by 3 bases and J by 2 bases, with 8 bases between them. There are 13 residues in the CDR3. In nucleotides, the CDR3 is TGTGCCAGTAGTATCGGGTTTACCTACGAGCAGTACTTC. Translating it yields CASSIGFTYEQYF.

This chain links TRBV3-1 with TRBJ2-1; 11 bases line up with TRBD2. This CDR3 comprises 19 residues. V lost 3 bases, J lost 0 bases, and 10 bases stayed unmatched. CDR1 and CDR2 (germline): LGHDT, YNNKEL (reference sequence). The CDR3 nucleotides read TGTGCCAGCAGCCACTCAGGGACTAGCGGTCCGAGCTCCTACAATGAGCAGTTCTTC. Encoded protein: CASSHSGTSGPSSYNEQFF.

The chain joins TRBV18 to TRBJ1-5; 10 bases agree with TRBD1. Germline CDR1 KGHSH, CDR2 LQKENI. The trim removed 8 bases at V and 6 bases at J, leaving 13 bases unmatched. This CDR3 has 16 residues. The chain's CDR3 is CASQLSGTGAGQPQHF. Written as DNA, the CDR3 is TGTGCCAGCCAACTCTCCGGGACAGGGGCAGGTCAGCCCCAGCATTTT. Full variable domain (missing parts from reference TRBV18 and TRBJ1-5): NAGVMQNPRHLVRRRGQEARLRCSPMKGHSHVYWYRQLPEEGLKFMVYLQKENIIDESGMPKERFSAEFPKEGPSILRIQQVVRGDSAAYFCASQLSGTGAGQPQHFGDGTRLSIL.

This clonotype has just a few counts. The gene calls are TRBV9 and TRBJ2-7; no clear D. This CDR3 contains 12 residues. Trimming pared 2 bases from V and 0 bases from J, leaving 3 bases between. CDR1 SGDLS and CDR2 YYNGEE come from the germline V gene. CDR3 nucleotides: TGTGCCAGCAGCGTCCCCTCCTACGAGCAGTACTTC. Amino acids: CASSVPSYEQYF.

The chain couples TRBV20-1 to TRBJ2-7, with a possible D match to TRBD1 (5 bases). The CDR3 is made up of 12 amino acids. Looked up from germline, CDR1 is DFQATT and CDR2 is SNEGSKA (reference sequence). Between the trimmed V and J ends, which lost 6 bases and 0 bases, there was a span of 9 bases. The CDR3 region is CSAWGSSYEQYF. CDR3 in DNA: TGCAGTGCCTGGGGCAGCTCCTACGAGCAGTACTTC.

This clonotype was recorded a few times. The rearrangement links TRBV3-1 to TRBJ2-7, with no clear D. V lost 1 base and J lost 0, with 4 bases in between. This CDR3 is 13 amino acids long. The germline CDR1 and CDR2 sequences are LGHDT and YNNKEL (reference sequence). In DNA, the CDR3 is TGTGCCAGCAGCCAAGTGTCCTCCTACGAGCAGTACTTC. Amino acids: CASSQVSSYEQYF.